The 13 T cell receptor beta chains below were found in one sample sequenced in a study of blood T cells in healthy people across ages. The second PCR ran roughly 7 to 12 cycles with a sample-barcoded 5' primer and J-beta primers. In TCRdb, the 5' RACE reads were re-called with MiXCR into one record per CDR3 protein. Of under 800,000 distinct CDR3 sequences in the sample, roughly 41% are singletons; the top ten hold less than 25%. Sequenced: blood. Receptor source: a woman aged 55 to 70 in good health.

The chain employs TRBV7-9 and TRBJ1-5; TRBD1 might be the D (6 bases). V dropped 1 base and J dropped 2 bases, with 18 bases sitting between them. The CDR3 covers 18 residues. Germline V gene lookup returns CDR1 SEHNR and CDR2 FQNEAQ (reference sequence). CDR3: CASSLESSGQSRNQPQHF. The CDR3 coding sequence is TGTGCCAGCAGCTTAGAGTCCTCCGGACAGAGCCGCAATCAGCCCCAGCATTTT.

This clonotype occurred a few times. The junction departs from germline at one end; a sequencing error may be responsible. The CDR3 sequence: CGAREDGTYTDTQYF. The CDR3 coding sequence is TGCGGTGCCAGAGAGGACGGGACCTACACAGATACGCAGTATTTT. The chain links TRBV20-1 to TRBJ2-3, with D perhaps TRBD1 or TRBD2 (5 bases each). This CDR3 is 15 amino acids long. CDR1 is DFQATT and CDR2 is SNEGSKA in the germline V gene (reference sequence).

This clonotype came up many times. This chain connects TRBV7-7 to TRBJ2-6; TRBD1 agrees at 7 bases. This CDR3 has 15 amino acids. Germline assignment: CDR1 SSHAT and CDR2 FNYEAQ (reference sequence). Trimming took 5 bases from V and 0 from J; bases not matched to a gene: 1. CDR3 DNA: TGTGCCAGCAGCCGGGACAGCTCTGGGGCCAACGTCCTGACTTTC. Translating gives CASSRDSSGANVLTF.

This rearrangement joins TRBV6-2 or TRBV6-3 to TRBJ2-7, with TRBD2 identical over 14 bases. The CDR3 is 16 residues long. Germline CDR1 reads MNHEY; CDR2 reads SVGEGT. J was trimmed by 3 bases and V by 2 bases; bases with no gene match: 3. The CDR3 DNA is TGTGCCAGCAGTTACCCCGGGACTAGCGGGAGCTACGAGCAGTACTTC. Amino acid sequence: CASSYPGTSGSYEQYF.

The chain links TRBV2 to TRBJ2-3; no clear D. The V gene lost 4 bases and the J gene lost 1 base, with 12 bases spanning the gap. This CDR3 spans 15 amino acids. Germline CDR1 and CDR2: SNHLY and FYNNEI. The CDR3 coding sequence is TGTGCCAGCAGTGTACTTCGACGGGGCACAGATACGCAGTATTTT. It is translated as CASSVLRRGTDTQYF.

This chain links TRBV27 with TRBJ2-7, with 9 bases identical to TRBD1. CDR3 length equals 14 residues. The germline V gene encodes CDR1 MNHEY and CDR2 SMNVEV (reference sequence). V was pared by 6 bases and J by 3 bases, with 6 bases of the junction left unmatched. CDR3 nucleotide sequence: TGTGCCAGCAGCGCCGACAGGGGGGGCTACGAGCAGTACTTC. Translation gives CASSADRGGYEQYF.

Note on this clonotype: The junction and the germline gene differ at one end; a read error may be behind it. The chain combines TRBV7-3 with TRBJ1-1; TRBD1 is a possible D gene (6 bases). The CDR3 spans 15 residues. Germline CDR1 is SGHTA and CDR2 is FQGTGA. The CDR3: CASSLTGPGGTEAFF. As DNA, the CDR3 is TGTGCCAGCAGCTTAACAGGGCCGGGGGGCACTGAGGCTTTCTTT.

This clonotype was seen a few times. This chain links TRBV5-1 with TRBJ2-1; 10 nucleotides agree with TRBD2. Germline values: CDR1 SGHRS, CDR2 YFSETQ. The CDR3 is 20 amino acids. Trimming took 1 base from V and 6 from J; bases not matched to a gene: 19. The CDR3 loop reads CASSLPSGSILEMGANEQFF. The CDR3 DNA reads TGCGCCAGCAGCTTGCCTAGCGGGAGTATACTCGAGATGGGGGCCAATGAGCAGTTCTTC.

This rearrangement joins TRBV12-3 or TRBV12-4 to TRBJ2-1; D is unclear. This CDR3 spans 14 amino acids. V lost 0 bases, J lost 6 bases, and 9 bases lay in between. This CDR3 reads CASSLASASNEQFF. DNA of the CDR3: TGTGCCAGCAGTTTAGCGTCGGCCAGCAATGAGCAGTTCTTC.

The chain uses TRBV10-3 and TRBJ2-7; no clear D gene. The CDR3 loop spans 14 amino acids. V shed 0 bases and J shed 7 bases, with 13 bases lying between them. Germline CDR1 reads ENHRY; CDR2 reads SYGVKD. The CDR3 spells CAISESNNYNEQYF. The CDR3 nucleotides read TGTGCCATCAGTGAGTCGAATAACTACAATGAGCAGTACTTC.

Notes on this clonotype: A much larger clone differs from this one at a single base, so this may be a read error. V is TRBV6-5 and J is TRBJ2-6; D is unclear. Germline CDR1 and CDR2: MNHEY and SVGAGI. V was cut by 5 bases and J by 0 bases, with 8 bases left in between. The CDR3 sequence is 15 residues long. DNA of the CDR3: TGTGCCAGCAGTATGGCAGTCTCTGGGGCCAACGTCCTGACTTTC. This sequence encodes CASSMAVSGANVLTF.

This clonotype was seen a single time. One junction end does not reproduce the germline sequence, and a read error may be involved. The V gene is TRBV7-2, the J gene TRBJ2-5; TRBD2 matches 8 bases. CDR1 is SGHTA, CDR2 FQGNSA, per germline. The CDR3 has 14 amino acids. CDR3: CANSSSGYQETQYF. CDR3 sequence (DNA): TGTGCCAACAGCTCTAGCGGGTACCAAGAGACCCAGTACTTC.

The chain uses TRBV6-5 and TRBJ2-2; the D is unclear. Germline V lookup: CDR1 MNHEY, CDR2 SVGAGI. The CDR3 consists of 11 residues. The V gene lost 7 bases and the J gene lost 8 bases, with 8 bases spanning the gap. The CDR3 loop reads CASTLGGELFF. Written as DNA, the CDR3 is TGTGCCAGCACCCTAGGTGGGGAGCTGTTTTTT.